A few counts support the clone carrying this TCR beta chain. This sample stems from a study of patients and donors after allogeneic stem cell transplantation. TCRdb re-derived calls from the RT-PCR reads in MiXCR, one entry per CDR3 protein. This sample has approximately 430,000 distinct CDR3 sequences, with roughly 17% found just once. The ends were cut back, 3 bases at V and 2 bases at J, with 8 bases in the middle. The length of the CDR3 is 12 residues. CDR1 and CDR2 from the germline V gene are DFQATT and SNEGSKA (reference sequence). V and J are TRBV20-1 and TRBJ2-7; no clear D gene. This sequence was found in a human donor who was either an allogeneic HSCT recipient or a stem cell or donor lymphocyte infusion donor (not recorded which). It is not recorded whose cells these are; they may come from a transplant donor. Specimen: blood, either unsorted or a sorted T cell fraction (not recorded which). The CDR3 coding sequence is TGCAGTGCTAGTATAGGGCCCTACGAGCAGTACTTC. Its translation is CSASIGPYEQYF.